This record covers a single T cell receptor beta chain. The antigen is unknown. The CDR3 consists of 15 residues. V gave up 5 bases and J gave up 6 bases, with 14 bases separating them. Germline CDR1 reads SGHTA; CDR2 reads FQGTGA. These data come from a study of T cell responses to AZD1222 COVID-19 vaccine. Background on the study: The analysis combined second doses at about 4 or about 12 weeks. Study conclusions and caveats: Once two AZD1222 doses were given, Spike-specific TCR breadth and depth went up. Females made up more of the donors, who were largely white British, and clonal diversity may have come out too low.

Here immunoSEQ multiplex PCR was the method, and the copy in TCRdb shows in-frame clones only, minus some. The repertoire has around 91,000 clones, 70% to 90% of them found once; the top ten carry roughly a fifth. V is TRBV7-3 and J is TRBJ1-6, with a weak D call TRBD1 (6 bases). The sequencing here drew on peripheral blood, taken on day 0 of AZD1222 vaccination. The TCR comes from an adult in good health. CDR3 in amino acids: CASSQRGRGNSPLHF. The CDR3 nucleotides read TGTGCCAGCAGCCAGAGGGGCAGGGGTAATTCACCCCTCCACTTT.